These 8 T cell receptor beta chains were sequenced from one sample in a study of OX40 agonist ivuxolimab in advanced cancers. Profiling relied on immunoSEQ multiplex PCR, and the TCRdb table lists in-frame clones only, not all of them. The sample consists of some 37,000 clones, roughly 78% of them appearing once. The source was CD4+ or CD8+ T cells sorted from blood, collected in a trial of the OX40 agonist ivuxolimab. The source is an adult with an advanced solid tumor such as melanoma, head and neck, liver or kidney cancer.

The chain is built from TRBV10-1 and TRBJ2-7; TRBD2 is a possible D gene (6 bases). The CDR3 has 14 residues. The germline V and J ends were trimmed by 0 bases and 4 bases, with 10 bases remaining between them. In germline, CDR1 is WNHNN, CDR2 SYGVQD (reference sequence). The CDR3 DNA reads TGCGCCAGCAGTGAGTCAGGACTATCATACGAGCAGTACTTC. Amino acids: CASSESGLSYEQYF.

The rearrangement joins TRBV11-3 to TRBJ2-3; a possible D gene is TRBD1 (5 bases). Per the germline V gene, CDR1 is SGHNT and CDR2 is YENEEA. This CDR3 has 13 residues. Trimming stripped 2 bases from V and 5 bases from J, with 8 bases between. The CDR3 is CASSLNRGDTQYF. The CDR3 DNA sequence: TGTGCCAGCAGCTTAAATAGGGGAGATACGCAGTATTTT. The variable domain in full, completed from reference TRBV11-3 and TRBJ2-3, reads EAGVVQSPRYKIIEKKQPVAFWCNPISGHNTLYWYLQNLGQGPELLIRYENEEAVDDSQLPKDRFSAERLKGVDSTLKIQPAELGDSAVYLCASSLNRGDTQYFGPGTRLTVL.

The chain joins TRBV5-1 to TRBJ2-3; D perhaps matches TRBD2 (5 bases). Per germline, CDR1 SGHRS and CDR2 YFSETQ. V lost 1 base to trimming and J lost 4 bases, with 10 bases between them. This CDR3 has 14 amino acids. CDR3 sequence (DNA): TGCGCCAGCAGCTTGACCGAGGGAGCAGATACGCAGTATTTT. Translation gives CASSLTEGADTQYF.

In nucleotides, the CDR3 is TGCAGCGTTTCAGGGACTAGCGGGAGTATATCCGGGGAGCTGTTTTTT. As protein: CSVSGTSGSISGELFF. This chain links TRBV29-1 with TRBJ2-2; 14 nucleotides agree with TRBD2. The V and J ends lost 5 bases and 6 bases, in that order; junction bases with no gene match: 8. The germline gives CDR1 SQVTM, CDR2 ANQGSEA. This CDR3 has 16 amino acids.

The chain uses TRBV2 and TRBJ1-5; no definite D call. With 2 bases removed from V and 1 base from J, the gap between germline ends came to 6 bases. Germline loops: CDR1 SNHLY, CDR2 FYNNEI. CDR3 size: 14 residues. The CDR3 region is CASSEPRSNQPQHF. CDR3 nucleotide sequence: TGTGCCAGCAGTGAACCCAGGAGCAATCAGCCCCAGCATTTT.

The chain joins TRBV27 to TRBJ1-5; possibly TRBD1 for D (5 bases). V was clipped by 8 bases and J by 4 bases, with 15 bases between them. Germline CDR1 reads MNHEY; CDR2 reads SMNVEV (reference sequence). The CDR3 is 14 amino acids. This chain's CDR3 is CASRNWDGNQPQHF. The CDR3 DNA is TGTGCCAGCCGGAACTGGGACGGGAATCAGCCCCAGCATTTT.

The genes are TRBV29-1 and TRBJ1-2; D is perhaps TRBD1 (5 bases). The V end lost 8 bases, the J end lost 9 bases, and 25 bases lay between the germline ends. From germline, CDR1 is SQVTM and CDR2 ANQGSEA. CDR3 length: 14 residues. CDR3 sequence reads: CSCLSTGGLNRYTF. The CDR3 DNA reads TGCAGCTGCCTTAGTACGGGGGGTTTGAATCGCTACACCTTC.

CDR3 DNA sequence: TGTGCCAGCAGCCAAGCCGGGGGCGATGGCTACACCTTC. Its protein is CASSQAGGDGYTF. This rearrangement joins TRBV4-2 to TRBJ1-2, with D tentatively TRBD1 (6 bases). Trimming took off 1 base at V and 6 bases at J, with 9 bases between the two ends. This CDR3 is 13 amino acids long. Germline V gene sequence: CDR1 LGHNA, CDR2 YNFKEQ.